Sequencing of this T cell receptor beta chain was carried out in a study of blood T cell repertoires in COVID-19. Background on the study: Acute-phase and convalescent COVID-19 samples originated in the United States, Italy and Spain. Nucleic acid was either cDNA or gDNA, and it came from T cells, B-cell-depleted T cells, or PBMCs.

Trimming took 8 bases from V and 1 from J; bases not matched to a gene: 12. CDR1 and CDR2 from the germline V gene are SNHLY and FYNNEI. The CDR3 sequence is 16 residues long. Methods used by the authors: Reference gene primer amplification in the assay estimated nucleated cell counts. The assay was immunoSEQ multiplex PCR, and TCRdb's table has in-frame clones only and misses some. Clone size and V and J calls were adopted from that table, with D and trimming inferred from the DNA. Altogether about 220,000 clones are present, approximately 83% being singletons, with the ten largest covering about 3%.

Sequencing was performed on peripheral blood. This chain connects TRBV2 to TRBJ2-7; 9 bases fit TRBD1. This receptor was identified in a woman aged 30 to 39 who had recovered from COVID-19. This CDR3 is CASEQGARKLSYEQYF. For the CDR3, the DNA is TGTGCCAGCGAACAGGGGGCCAGGAAATTGTCCTACGAGCAGTACTTC.